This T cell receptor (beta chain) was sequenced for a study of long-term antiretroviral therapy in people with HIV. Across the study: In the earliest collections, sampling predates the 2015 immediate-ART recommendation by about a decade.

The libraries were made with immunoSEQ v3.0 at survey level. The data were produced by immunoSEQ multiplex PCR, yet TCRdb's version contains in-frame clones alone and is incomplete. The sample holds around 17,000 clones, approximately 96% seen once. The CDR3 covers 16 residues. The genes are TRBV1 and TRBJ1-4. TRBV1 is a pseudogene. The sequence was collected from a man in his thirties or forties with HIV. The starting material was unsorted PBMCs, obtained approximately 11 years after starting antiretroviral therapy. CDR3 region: CTSSQEGGTFNEKLFF. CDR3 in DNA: TGCACCAGCAGCCAAGAAGGAGGGACCTTTAATGAAAAACTGTTTTTT.